The entry that follows covers one T cell receptor (beta chain) sequence. Antigen specificity is unknown. Stated time point: cycle 4 day 1 (C4D1), after more than five weeks of nivolumab. With no exception, relapse followed autologous stem cell transplantation in all patients, and brentuximab vedotin exposure varied. V lost 3 bases and J lost 8, with 10 bases in between. The CDR3 totals 12 residues. Germline CDR1 and CDR2: SNHLY and FYNNEI. These data are taken from a study of PD-1 blockade in classical Hodgkin lymphoma. The overall study: The study gave patients nivolumab 3 mg/kg intravenously every 2 weeks. Broader study findings: Patients starting nivolumab less than 1 year after ASCT had lower diversity and were excluded from later analyses.

Sequenced by immunoSEQ multiplex PCR; TCRdb stores in-frame clones only, minus some. The table lists 100,000 or so clones, about nine tenths of them singletons. The genes are TRBV2 and TRBJ1-1, with no clear D. The material sequenced was peripheral blood mononuclear cells (PBMCs), taken before the fourth cycle of nivolumab. The source of this sequence is a human donor with classical Hodgkin lymphoma. The CDR3 sequence is CASSDGSGEAFF. DNA for the CDR3: TGTGCCAGCAGTGATGGTTCGGGGGAAGCTTTCTTT.